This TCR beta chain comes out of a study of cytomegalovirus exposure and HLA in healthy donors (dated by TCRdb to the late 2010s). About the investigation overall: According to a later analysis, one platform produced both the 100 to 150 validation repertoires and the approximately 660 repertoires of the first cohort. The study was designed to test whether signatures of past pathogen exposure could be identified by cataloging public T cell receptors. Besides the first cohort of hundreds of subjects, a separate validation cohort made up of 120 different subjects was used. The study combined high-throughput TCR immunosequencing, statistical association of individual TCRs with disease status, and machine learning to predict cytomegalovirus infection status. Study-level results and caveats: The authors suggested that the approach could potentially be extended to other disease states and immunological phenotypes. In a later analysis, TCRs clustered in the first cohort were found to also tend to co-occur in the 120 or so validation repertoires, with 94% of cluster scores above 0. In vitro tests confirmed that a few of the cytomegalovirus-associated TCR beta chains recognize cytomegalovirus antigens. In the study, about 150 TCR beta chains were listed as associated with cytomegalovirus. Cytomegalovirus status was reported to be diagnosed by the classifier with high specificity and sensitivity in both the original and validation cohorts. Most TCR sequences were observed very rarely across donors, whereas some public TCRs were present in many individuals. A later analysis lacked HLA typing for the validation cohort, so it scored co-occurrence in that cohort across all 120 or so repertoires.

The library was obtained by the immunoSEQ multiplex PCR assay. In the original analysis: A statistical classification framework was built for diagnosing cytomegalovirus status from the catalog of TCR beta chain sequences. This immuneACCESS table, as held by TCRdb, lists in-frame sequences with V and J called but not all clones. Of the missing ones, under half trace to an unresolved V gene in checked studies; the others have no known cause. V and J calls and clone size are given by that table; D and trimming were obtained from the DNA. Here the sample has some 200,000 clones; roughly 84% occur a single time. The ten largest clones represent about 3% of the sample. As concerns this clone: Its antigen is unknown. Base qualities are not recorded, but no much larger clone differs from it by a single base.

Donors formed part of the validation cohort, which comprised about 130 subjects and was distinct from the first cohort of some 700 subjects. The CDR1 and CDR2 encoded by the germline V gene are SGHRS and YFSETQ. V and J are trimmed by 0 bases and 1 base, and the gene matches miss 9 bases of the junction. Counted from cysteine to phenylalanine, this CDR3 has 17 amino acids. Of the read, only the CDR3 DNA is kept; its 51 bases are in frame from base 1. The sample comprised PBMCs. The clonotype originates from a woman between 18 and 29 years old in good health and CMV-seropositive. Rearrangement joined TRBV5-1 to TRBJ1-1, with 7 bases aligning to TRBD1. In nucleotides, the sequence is TGCGCCAGCAGCTTGGTAGGCCCGGGACAGAGGAACACTGAAGCTTTCTTT. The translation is CASSLVGPGQRNTEAFF.